The 2 T cell receptor beta chains below come from one sample, sequenced in a study of blood T cell repertoires in COVID-19. Sequencing used immunoSEQ multiplex PCR; TCRdb keeps in-frame clones, though not all of them. The sample has more than 25,000 clones; 70% to 90% are singletons. Sequences were obtained from peripheral blood. These receptors all stem from a woman aged 40 to 50 with active or convalescent COVID-19.

The CDR3 protein is CASSTGQLMNTEAFF. The CDR3, as DNA: TGTGCCAGCAGTACAGGTCAGCTCATGAACACTGAAGCTTTCTTT. The chain employs TRBV7-9 and TRBJ1-1; D may be TRBD1 (5 bases). Looked up from germline, CDR1 is SEHNR and CDR2 is FQNEAQ (reference sequence). V was shortened by 6 bases and J by 0 bases, with 14 bases between the two germline ends. This CDR3 is built from 15 residues.

This sequence joins TRBV5-1 and TRBJ2-3, with D possibly being TRBD1 (6 bases). V was shortened by 0 bases and J by 4 bases, with 12 bases between the two germline ends. CDR1 is SGHRS, CDR2 YFSETQ, per germline. The CDR3 is 15 residues long. CDR3: CASSLGQGSPDTQYF. Written as DNA, the CDR3 is TGCGCCAGCAGCTTGGGGCAGGGGTCCCCAGATACGCAGTATTTT.